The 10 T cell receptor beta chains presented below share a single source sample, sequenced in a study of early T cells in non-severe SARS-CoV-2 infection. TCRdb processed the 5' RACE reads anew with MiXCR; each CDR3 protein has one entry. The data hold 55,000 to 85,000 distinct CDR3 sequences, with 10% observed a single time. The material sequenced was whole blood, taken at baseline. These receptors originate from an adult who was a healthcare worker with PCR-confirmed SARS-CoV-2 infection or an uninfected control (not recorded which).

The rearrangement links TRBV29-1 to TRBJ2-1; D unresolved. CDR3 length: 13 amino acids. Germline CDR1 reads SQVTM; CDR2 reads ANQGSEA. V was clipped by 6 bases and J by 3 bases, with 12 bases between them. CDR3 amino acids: CSVPSENYNEQFF. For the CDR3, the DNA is TGCAGCGTGCCGTCAGAAAACTACAATGAGCAGTTCTTC.

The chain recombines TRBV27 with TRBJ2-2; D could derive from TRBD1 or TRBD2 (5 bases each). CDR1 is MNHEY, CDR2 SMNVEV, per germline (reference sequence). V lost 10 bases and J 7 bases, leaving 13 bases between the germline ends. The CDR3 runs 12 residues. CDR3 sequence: CATGHRGGELFF. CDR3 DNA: TGTGCCACTGGACACCGGGGCGGGGAGCTGTTTTTT.

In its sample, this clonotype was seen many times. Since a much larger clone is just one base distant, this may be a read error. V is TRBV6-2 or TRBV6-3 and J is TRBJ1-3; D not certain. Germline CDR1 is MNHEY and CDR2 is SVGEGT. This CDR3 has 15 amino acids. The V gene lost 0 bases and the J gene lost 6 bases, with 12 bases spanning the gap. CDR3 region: CASSYSSNPENTIYF. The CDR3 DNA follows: TGTGCCAGCAGTTACTCTTCCAATCCTGAAAACACCATATATTTT.

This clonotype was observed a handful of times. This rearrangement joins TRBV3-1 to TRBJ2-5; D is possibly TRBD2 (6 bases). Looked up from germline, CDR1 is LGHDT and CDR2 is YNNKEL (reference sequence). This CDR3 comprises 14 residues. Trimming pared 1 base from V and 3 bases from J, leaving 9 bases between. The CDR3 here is CASSQGDLKETQYF. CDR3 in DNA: TGTGCCAGCAGCCAAGGGGACTTAAAAGAGACCCAGTACTTC.

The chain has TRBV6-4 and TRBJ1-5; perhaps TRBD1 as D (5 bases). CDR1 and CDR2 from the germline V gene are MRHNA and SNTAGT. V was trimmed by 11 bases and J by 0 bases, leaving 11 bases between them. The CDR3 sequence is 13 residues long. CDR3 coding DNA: TGTGCCGTTGGGGGATATAGCAATCAGCCCCAGCATTTT. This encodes CAVGGYSNQPQHF.

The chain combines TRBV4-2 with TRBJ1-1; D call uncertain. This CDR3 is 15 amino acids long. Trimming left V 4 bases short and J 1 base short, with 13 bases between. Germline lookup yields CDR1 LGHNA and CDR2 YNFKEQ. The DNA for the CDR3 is TGTGCCAGCAGCCGCCCCGGGGATTCGAACACTGAAGCTTTCTTT. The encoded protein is CASSRPGDSNTEAFF.

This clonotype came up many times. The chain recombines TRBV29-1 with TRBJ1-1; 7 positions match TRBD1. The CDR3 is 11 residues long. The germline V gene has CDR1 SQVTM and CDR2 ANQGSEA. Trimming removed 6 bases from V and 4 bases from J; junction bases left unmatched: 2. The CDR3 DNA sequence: TGCAGCGTGAACAGGGGCACTGAAGCTTTCTTT. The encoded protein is CSVNRGTEAFF. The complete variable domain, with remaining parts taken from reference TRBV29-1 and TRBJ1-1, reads SAVISQKPSRDICQRGTSLTIQCQVDSQVTMMFWYRQQPGQSLTLIATANQGSEATYESGFVIDKFPISRPNLTFSTLTVSNMSPEDSSIYLCSVNRGTEAFFGQGTRLTVV.

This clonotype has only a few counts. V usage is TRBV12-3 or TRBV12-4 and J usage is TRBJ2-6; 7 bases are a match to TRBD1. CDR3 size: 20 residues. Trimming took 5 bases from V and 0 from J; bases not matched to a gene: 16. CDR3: CASSLWTGGIGNSGANVLTF. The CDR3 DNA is TGTGCCAGCAGTCTCTGGACAGGAGGAATCGGGAACTCTGGGGCCAACGTCCTGACTTTC.

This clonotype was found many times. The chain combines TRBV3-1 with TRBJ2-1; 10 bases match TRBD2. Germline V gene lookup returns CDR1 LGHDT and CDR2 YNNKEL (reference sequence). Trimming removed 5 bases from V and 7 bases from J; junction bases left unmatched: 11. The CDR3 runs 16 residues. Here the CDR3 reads CASSEIGSSGSNEQFF. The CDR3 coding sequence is TGTGCCAGCAGCGAAATAGGGTCTAGCGGGAGTAATGAGCAGTTCTTC.

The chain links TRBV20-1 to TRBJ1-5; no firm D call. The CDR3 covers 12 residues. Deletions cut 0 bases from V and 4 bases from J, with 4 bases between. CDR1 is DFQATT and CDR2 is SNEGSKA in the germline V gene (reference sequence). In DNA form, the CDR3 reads TGCAGTGCTAGAGATATTAATCAGCCCCAGCATTTT. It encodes CSARDINQPQHF.